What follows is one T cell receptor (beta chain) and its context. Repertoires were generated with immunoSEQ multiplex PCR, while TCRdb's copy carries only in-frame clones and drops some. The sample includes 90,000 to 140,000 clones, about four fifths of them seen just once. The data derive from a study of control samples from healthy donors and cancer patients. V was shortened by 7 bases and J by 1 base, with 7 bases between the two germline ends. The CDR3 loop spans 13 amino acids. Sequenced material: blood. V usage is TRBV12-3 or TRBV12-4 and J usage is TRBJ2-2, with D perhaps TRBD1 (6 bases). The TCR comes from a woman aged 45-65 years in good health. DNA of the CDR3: TGTGCCAGCAAGACAGGGAACACCGGGGAGCTGTTTTTT. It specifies CASKTGNTGELFF.